This TCR beta chain comes out of a study of blood T cell repertoires in COVID-19. Study information: Collection of acute and convalescent COVID-19 samples took place in the United States, Italy and Spain. T cells, B-cell-depleted T cells, or PBMCs provided the cDNA or gDNA that served as material.

Per the study methods: Reference gene primer amplification in the assay estimated nucleated cell counts. The table came from immunoSEQ multiplex PCR; TCRdb's copy has only in-frame clones and leaves some out. V and J calls plus clone size are reproduced from that table; the DNA served to infer D and trimming. The repertoire holds tens of thousands of clones, with over 75% as singletons. Sequencing was performed on peripheral blood. This TCR was recovered from a human donor in a cohort sampled during active COVID-19.

The CDR3, as DNA: TGCGCCAGCAGCTTGGCACCACTAGCGGGGTCCTACAATGAGCAGTTCTTC. Residues: CASSLAPLAGSYNEQFF. V usage is TRBV5-1 and J usage is TRBJ2-1, with 10 positions matching TRBD2. Trimming took 0 bases from V and 1 from J; bases not matched to a gene: 4. The V gene's germline CDR1 is SGHRS and CDR2 YFSETQ. This CDR3 has 17 residues.